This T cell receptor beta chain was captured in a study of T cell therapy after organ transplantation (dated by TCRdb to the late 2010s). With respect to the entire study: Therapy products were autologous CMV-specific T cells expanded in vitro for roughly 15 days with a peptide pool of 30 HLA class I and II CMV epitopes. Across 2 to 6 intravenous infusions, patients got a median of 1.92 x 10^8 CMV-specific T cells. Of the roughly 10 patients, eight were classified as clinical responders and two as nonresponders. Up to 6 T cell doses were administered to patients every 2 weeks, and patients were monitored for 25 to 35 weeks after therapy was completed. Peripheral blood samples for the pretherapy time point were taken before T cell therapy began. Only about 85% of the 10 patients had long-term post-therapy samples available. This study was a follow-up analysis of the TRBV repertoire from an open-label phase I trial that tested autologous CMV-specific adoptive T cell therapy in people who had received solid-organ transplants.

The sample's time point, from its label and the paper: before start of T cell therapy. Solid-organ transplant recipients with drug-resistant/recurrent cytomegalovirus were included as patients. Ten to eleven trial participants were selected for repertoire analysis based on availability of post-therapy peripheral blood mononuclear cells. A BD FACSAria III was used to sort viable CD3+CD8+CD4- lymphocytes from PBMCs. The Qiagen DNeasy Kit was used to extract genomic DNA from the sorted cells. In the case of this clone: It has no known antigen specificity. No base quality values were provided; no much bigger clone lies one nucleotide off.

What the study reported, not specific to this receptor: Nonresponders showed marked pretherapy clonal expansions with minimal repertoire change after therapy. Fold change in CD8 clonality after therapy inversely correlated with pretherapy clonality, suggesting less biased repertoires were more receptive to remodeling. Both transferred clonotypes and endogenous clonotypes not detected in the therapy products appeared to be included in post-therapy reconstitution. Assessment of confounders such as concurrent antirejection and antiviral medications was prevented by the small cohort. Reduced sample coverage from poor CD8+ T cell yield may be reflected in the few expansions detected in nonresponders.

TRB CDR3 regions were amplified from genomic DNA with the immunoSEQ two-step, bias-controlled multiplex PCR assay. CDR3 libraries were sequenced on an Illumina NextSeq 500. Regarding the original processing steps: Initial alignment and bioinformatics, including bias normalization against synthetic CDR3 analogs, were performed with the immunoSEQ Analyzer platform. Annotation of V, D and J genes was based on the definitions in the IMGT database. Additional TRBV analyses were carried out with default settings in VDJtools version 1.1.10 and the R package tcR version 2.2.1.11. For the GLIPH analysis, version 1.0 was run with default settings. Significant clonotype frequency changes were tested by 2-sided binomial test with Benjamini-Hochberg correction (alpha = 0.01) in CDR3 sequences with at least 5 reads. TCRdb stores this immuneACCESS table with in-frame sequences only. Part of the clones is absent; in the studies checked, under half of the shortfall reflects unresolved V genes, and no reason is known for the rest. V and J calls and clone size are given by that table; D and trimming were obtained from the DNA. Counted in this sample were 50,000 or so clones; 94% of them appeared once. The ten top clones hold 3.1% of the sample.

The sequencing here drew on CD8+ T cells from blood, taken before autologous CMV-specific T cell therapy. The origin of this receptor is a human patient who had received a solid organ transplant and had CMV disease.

The CDR3: CSVPDGYEQYF. The DNA sequence follows: TGCAGCGTCCCGGACGGATACGAGCAGTACTTC. The chain employs TRBV29-1 and TRBJ2-7; no D gene call is confident. Counted from cysteine to phenylalanine, this CDR3 has 11 amino acids. The kept DNA is CDR3 alone, 33 bases in frame from the first base. Taken from the germline V gene, the CDR1 and CDR2 loops are SQVTM and ANQGSEA. V is pared back by 6 bases and J by 4 bases, with 10 bases lying between the germline termini.